This T cell receptor beta chain was captured by sequencing in a study of T-cell reconstitution after alpha-beta-depleted transplantation in children. This clonotype appeared many times. V lost 4 bases and J 3 bases, leaving 7 bases between the germline ends. CDR1 WSHSY and CDR2 SAAADI come from the germline V gene. The CDR3 has 13 amino acids. Preparation of the TCRbeta library used unique molecular identifiers. TCRdb re-called the PCR reads with MiXCR, one entry per CDR3 protein. The sample consists of hundreds of thousands of distinct CDR3 sequences, more than 10% of them appearing once. This chain links TRBV10-2 with TRBJ2-1; weak D call: TRBD1 (5 bases). The clonotype was recovered from a human donor who donated a stem cell graft to a child with acute lymphoblastic leukemia. The source was PBMCs from the stem cell graft donor, collected from the stem cell graft. In DNA form, the CDR3 reads TGCGCCAGCAGTGTTCAGGGCTACAATGAGCAGTTCTTC. Protein sequence: CASSVQGYNEQFF.